The entry below gives a single T cell receptor (beta chain) sequence along with its context. The entry originates in a study of blood T cell repertoires in COVID-19. Overall study context: Sample material is recorded as cDNA or gDNA derived from T cells, B-cell-depleted T cells, or PBMCs.

This CDR3 has 11 amino acids. Trimming took 6 bases from V and 15 from J; bases not matched to a gene: 10. The germline gives CDR1 SQVTM, CDR2 ANQGSEA. Study members were between about 18 and 89 years old and lived in some 22 US regions. Clinical history as reported by participants underpinned cohort assignment. Assay used: immunoSEQ multiplex PCR; TCRdb lists only in-frame clones, some missing. The repertoire consists of roughly 170,000 clones, with 84% occurring once and the leading ten covering 10% to 15%. The specimen sequenced was PBMCs or T cells enriched from blood (not recorded which). The V and J genes are TRBV29-1 and TRBJ2-1, with 8 bases identical to TRBD2. This clonotype originated in a man in his fifties or sixties who had recovered from COVID-19. The CDR3 region is CSVGPGLGPFF. In nucleotides, the CDR3 is TGCAGCGTCGGACCGGGACTAGGTCCGTTCTTC.